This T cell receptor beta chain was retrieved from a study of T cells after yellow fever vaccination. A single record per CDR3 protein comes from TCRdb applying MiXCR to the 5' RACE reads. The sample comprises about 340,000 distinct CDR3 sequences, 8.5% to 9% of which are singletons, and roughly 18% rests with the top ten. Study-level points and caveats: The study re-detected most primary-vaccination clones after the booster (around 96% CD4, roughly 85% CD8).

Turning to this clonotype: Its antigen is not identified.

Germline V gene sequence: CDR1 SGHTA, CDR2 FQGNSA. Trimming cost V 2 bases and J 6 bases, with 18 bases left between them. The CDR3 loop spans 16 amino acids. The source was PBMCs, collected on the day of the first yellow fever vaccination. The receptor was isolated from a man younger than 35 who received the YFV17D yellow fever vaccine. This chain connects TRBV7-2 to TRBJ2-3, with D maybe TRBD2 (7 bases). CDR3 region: CASSLQGGGVVDTQYF. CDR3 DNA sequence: TGTGCCAGCAGCTTACAGGGAGGGGGGGTGGTGGATACGCAGTATTTT.